Below are 22 T cell receptor beta chains sequenced from a single sample in a study of spatial heterogeneity in lung cancer (dated by TCRdb to about 2019). Taken with the paper, the label for time point translates to: sample taken at primary tumor resection. Library preparation employed 5' RACE. This sample was sequenced with a NextSeq 500. Through fastp at Q25 and MiXCR, TCRdb rebuilt clones from the public reads, retaining in-frame beta chains. Every entry covers one CDR3 protein and lists the most common genes and DNA from its rows. This sample gives about 13,000 distinct CDR3 sequences in total; roughly 5.6% of them show up just once. The ten largest clones add up to 20% to 25% of the sample. Overall study results and their limits: The tumor nonsynonymous mutation count correlated with the number of expanded intratumoral alpha and beta TCRs.

The antigens these receptors bind are not known. Specimen: lung tumor tissue, collected at surgery. The receptors stem from a male donor with early-stage non-small cell lung cancer.

This clonotype occurred many times. The rearrangement joins TRBV6-2 or TRBV6-3 to TRBJ2-2; D unclear. Deletions cut 2 bases from V and 5 bases from J, with 12 bases between. The CDR3 consists of 15 residues. Germline CDR1 and CDR2: MNHEY and SVGEGT. CDR3 amino acids: CASSYATVWTGELFF. The CDR3 bases are TGTGCCAGCAGTTACGCCACGGTGTGGACCGGGGAGCTGTTTTTT.

This clonotype was found many times. The V call is TRBV20-1, the J call TRBJ2-3; no clear D. Germline lookup yields CDR1 DFQATT and CDR2 SNEGSKA (reference sequence). This CDR3 has 12 residues. Trimming cost V 5 bases and J 2 bases, with 8 bases left between them. CDR3 bases: TGCAGTGCTGGGTGGATCACAGATACGCAGTATTTT. This codes for CSAGWITDTQYF.

This chain uses TRBV6-6 with TRBJ2-5; maybe TRBD2 (6 bases). Looked up from germline, CDR1 is MNHNY and CDR2 is SVGAGI (reference sequence). The CDR3 runs to 14 residues. The V and J ends lost 2 bases and 4 bases respectively, with 11 bases between them. CDR3 in DNA: TGTGCCAGCAGTTACGCGGGGACCGGAGAGACCCAGTACTTC. It specifies CASSYAGTGETQYF.

In this sample, this clonotype turned up many times. The chain recombines TRBV12-3 or TRBV12-4 with TRBJ2-2; D possibly corresponds to TRBD1 (7 bases). The CDR3 covers 16 residues. The V and J ends lost 6 bases and 2 bases respectively, with 16 bases between them. The CDR3 protein is CASSYRTGLNTGELFF. The CDR3 nucleotides are TGTGCCAGCAGCTATCGGACAGGACTAAACACCGGGGAGCTGTTTTTT.

This clonotype was seen at least ten times. The chain employs TRBV18 and TRBJ2-4; 10 bases match TRBD1. V gave up 5 bases and J gave up 7 bases; unmatched junction bases: 5. CDR1 KGHSH and CDR2 LQKENI come from the germline V gene. The CDR3 has 14 residues. CDR3 nucleotides: TGTGCCAGCTCAGTCCGGGACAGGGGTAACATTCAGTACTTC. This sequence encodes CASSVRDRGNIQYF.

This clonotype has a count of ten or more. CDR3 loop: CASSQVPPRTGGTDTQYF. In DNA form, the CDR3 reads TGCGCCAGCAGCCAAGTCCCCCCAAGGACAGGGGGCACAGATACGCAGTATTTT. This chain connects TRBV4-3 to TRBJ2-3, with TRBD1 identical over 9 bases. CDR1 is LGHNA, CDR2 YSLEER, per germline. J gave up 1 base and V 1 base, and 9 bases lay outside the gene matches. CDR3 length: 18 residues.

This clonotype was found many times. The chain employs TRBV9 and TRBJ2-7; 8 bases map to TRBD1. This CDR3 contains 14 residues. Trimming removed 2 bases from V and 2 bases from J; junction bases left unmatched: 3. CDR1 SGDLS and CDR2 YYNGEE come from the germline V gene. The CDR3 coding sequence is TGTGCCAGCAGCGTGGACAGGGACACCTACGAGCAGTACTTC. This gives the protein CASSVDRDTYEQYF.

This clonotype was detected ten times or more. V and J are TRBV6-2 or TRBV6-3 and TRBJ1-1; D is unresolved. The CDR3 runs to 15 residues. Germline V CDR1 and CDR2: MNHEY, SVGEGT. Trimming left V 0 bases short and J 5 bases short, with 13 bases between. CDR3 nucleotide sequence: TGTGCCAGCAGTTACTCAACACCAAGTGGGACTGAAGCTTTCTTT. Protein: CASSYSTPSGTEAFF.

This clonotype was seen ten or more times. V is TRBV20-1 and J is TRBJ2-4; the D gene is possibly TRBD2 (7 bases). Germline V gives CDR1 DFQATT, CDR2 SNEGSKA (reference sequence). V was shortened by 0 bases and J by 9 bases, with 15 bases between the two germline ends. CDR3 size: 14 residues. The CDR3 region has the DNA TGCAGTGCTAGAGATCCCGCAGGGGAGGGCATTCAGTACTTC. It specifies CSARDPAGEGIQYF.

In its sample, this clonotype was seen a few times. The chain has TRBV6-2 or TRBV6-3 and TRBJ1-5, with TRBD1 as a possible D gene (5 bases). Trimming pared 4 bases from V and 0 bases from J, leaving 22 bases between. Germline CDR1 is MNHEY and CDR2 is SVGEGT. This CDR3 contains 19 residues. The DNA of the CDR3 is TGTGCCAGCAGTTCTAGCCTGGACCTCCGGGGCTATAGCAATCAGCCCCAGCATTTT. Its translation: CASSSSLDLRGYSNQPQHF.

This clonotype showed up many times. The chain carries TRBV20-1 and TRBJ2-1, with unresolved D. The CDR3 runs 14 residues. Looked up from germline, CDR1 is DFQATT and CDR2 is SNEGSKA (reference sequence). Between the trimmed V and J ends, which lost 4 bases and 0 bases, there was a span of 10 bases. CDR3 loop: CSANRAISYNEQFF. The CDR3 DNA reads as TGCAGTGCTAATCGGGCGATCTCCTACAATGAGCAGTTCTTC.

The chain combines TRBV10-3 with TRBJ1-5; D not resolved. V lost 10 bases and J lost 0, with 13 bases in between. Germline V lookup: CDR1 ENHRY, CDR2 SYGVKD. This CDR3 comprises 14 residues. CDR3 coding DNA: TGTGCCACCAGACGGGATTATAGCAATCAGCCCCAGCATTTT. It codes for CATRRDYSNQPQHF.

This clonotype was seen many times. The chain combines TRBV7-2 with TRBJ2-1; D ambiguous. The length of the CDR3 is 13 residues. Trimming pared 5 bases from V and 5 bases from J, leaving 10 bases between. Germline V gene data show CDR1 as SGHTA and CDR2 as FQGNSA. CDR3 sequence: CASSPRTHNEQFF. The CDR3 DNA reads TGTGCCAGCAGCCCCAGAACACACAATGAGCAGTTCTTC.

This clonotype was observed at least ten times. The chain employs TRBV30 and TRBJ1-2; no clear D. In germline, CDR1 is GTSNPN, CDR2 SVGIG (reference sequence). Trimming left V 6 bases short and J 8 bases short, with 10 bases between. The CDR3 is made up of 10 amino acids. The DNA of the CDR3 is TGTGCCTGTCGCGGAGGAGGCTACACCTTC. This gives the protein CACRGGGYTF.

This clonotype was observed many times. The gene calls are TRBV27 and TRBJ2-1; 11 bases map to TRBD2. CDR1 MNHEY and CDR2 SMNVEV come from the germline V gene (reference sequence). J gave up 9 bases and V 5 bases, and 12 bases lay outside the gene matches. This CDR3 is built from 16 residues. The CDR3 spells CASSRPSSGGYFEQFF. The DNA of the CDR3 is TGTGCCAGCAGTCGACCGTCTAGCGGGGGGTACTTTGAGCAGTTCTTC.

At least ten counts were recorded for this clonotype. The genes are TRBV4-1 and TRBJ2-1; possible D gene TRBD2, 5 bases. This CDR3 has 17 amino acids. The germline V gene encodes CDR1 MGHRA and CDR2 YSYEKL. The V and J ends lost 1 base and 1 base respectively, with 14 bases between them. The CDR3 nucleotides read TGCGCCAGCAGCCAAGTTCCGCCTGGCGGGTCCTACAATGAGCAGTTCTTC. Its protein product is CASSQVPPGGSYNEQFF.

This clonotype was detected ten times or more. The V call is TRBV20-1, the J call TRBJ1-2, with D hard to call. Germline loops: CDR1 DFQATT, CDR2 SNEGSKA (reference sequence). Trimming stripped 5 bases from V and 5 bases from J, with 12 bases between. The CDR3 length is 12 residues. The CDR3: CSAAREVYGYTF. The DNA of the CDR3 is TGCAGTGCTGCCCGGGAGGTATATGGCTACACCTTC.

This clonotype was picked up many times. The chain employs TRBV10-3 and TRBJ2-7, with D possibly TRBD1 on 5 matching bases. The CDR3 spans 12 residues. In germline, CDR1 is ENHRY, CDR2 SYGVKD. Trimming took 6 bases from V and 0 from J, leaving 6 bases between them. CDR3 loop: CAISDSSYEQYF. In DNA form, the CDR3 reads TGTGCCATCAGCGACAGCTCCTACGAGCAGTACTTC.

DNA of the CDR3: TGTGCCAGCAGCGAAAGGGCCGCAGATACGCAGTATTTT. It is translated as CASSERAADTQYF. The chain has TRBV7-6 and TRBJ2-3; D not resolved. The CDR3 runs 13 residues. Trimming took off 5 bases at V and 4 bases at J, with 10 bases between the two ends. Looked up from germline, CDR1 is SGHVS and CDR2 is FNYEAQ.

This clonotype was counted at least ten times. The V and J genes are TRBV27 and TRBJ2-2; no clear D. Germline assignment: CDR1 MNHEY and CDR2 SMNVEV (reference sequence). The CDR3 sequence is 12 residues long. V was shortened by 3 bases and J by 7 bases, with 6 bases between the two germline ends. The CDR3 sequence: CASSFRDGELFF. CDR3 DNA sequence: TGTGCCAGCAGTTTCCGCGACGGGGAGCTGTTTTTT.

This clonotype has a count of ten or more. The rearrangement links TRBV6-2 or TRBV6-3 to TRBJ1-2, with TRBD1 matching over 7 bases. The ends lost 6 bases at V and 4 bases at J; junction bases unmatched: 8. CDR1 and CDR2 (germline): MNHEY, SVGEGT. The CDR3 totals 14 residues. CDR3 coding DNA: TGTGCCAGCAGGACGACAGGGTCGGGCTATGGCTACACCTTC. Protein sequence: CASRTTGSGYGYTF.

This clonotype was counted at least ten times. The chain recombines TRBV20-1 with TRBJ2-7, with D uncertain. CDR3 length equals 13 residues. The V end lost 0 bases, the J end lost 3 bases, and 9 bases lay between the germline ends. Germline V lookup: CDR1 DFQATT, CDR2 SNEGSKA (reference sequence). This CDR3 reads CSARDSRSYEQYF. The CDR3 DNA reads TGCAGTGCTAGAGATTCGCGTAGCTACGAGCAGTACTTC.